Presented here are 29 T cell receptor beta chains from one specimen sequenced in a study of regulatory T cells in long-lasting Graves disease. Time point indicated: persistent/refractory GD, antithyroid drugs over 5 years with positive TRAb. TCR sequences were obtained from RNA taken from PBMCs. TCR beta libraries were built with iRepertoire HTBI primers and Arm-PCR of CDR3 regions. MiXCR was run by TCRdb on the multiplex PCR reads, yielding one entry per CDR3 protein. The repertoire includes a few hundred thousand distinct CDR3 sequences, around a fifth of them detected once, and roughly 13% sits in the top ten. The sequencing here drew on peripheral blood mononuclear cells (PBMCs), taken when the disease was refractory, from a patient treated with antithyroid drugs. The source is a female donor with Graves disease.

This clonotype was observed a handful of times. This sequence joins TRBV13 and TRBJ2-2; D might be TRBD1 (5 bases). Germline V gives CDR1 PRHDT, CDR2 FYEKMQ (reference sequence). CDR3 length: 14 amino acids. V shed 6 bases and J shed 3 bases, with 11 bases lying between them. The CDR3 spells CASRMGRDTGELFF. The CDR3 bases are TGTGCCAGCAGAATGGGCAGGGACACCGGGGAGCTGTTTTTT.

Many counts were recorded for this clonotype. V is TRBV5-5 and J is TRBJ2-7, with TRBD1 matching over 8 bases. V was pared by 0 bases and J by 3 bases, with 8 bases of the junction left unmatched. Germline V CDR1 and CDR2: SGHKS, YYEKEE (reference sequence). This CDR3 contains 16 residues. The CDR3 bases are TGTGCCAGCAGCTTGGGCGGGACAGGAGACTACTACGAGCAGTACTTC. Translated: CASSLGGTGDYYEQYF.

This clonotype was counted a few times. Since a much larger clone is just one base distant, this may be a read error. The conserved phenylalanine or tryptophan normally closing the CDR3 is absent here, so this likely arose from a read error. This chain uses TRBV2 with TRBJ1-5, with TRBD1 as a possible D gene (5 bases). Germline V lookup: CDR1 SNHLY, CDR2 FYNNEI. The length of the CDR3 is 16 residues. Trimming stripped 4 bases from V and 0 bases from J, with 13 bases between. The CDR3 here is CASSGQKENSNQPQHL. DNA for the CDR3: TGTGCCAGCAGTGGACAGAAAGAGAATAGCAATCAGCCCCAGCATCTT.

In its sample, this clonotype was seen many times. The chain is built from TRBV2 and TRBJ1-5; D might be TRBD1 (5 bases). CDR1 is SNHLY and CDR2 is FYNNEI in the germline V gene. The length of the CDR3 is 13 residues. V was clipped by 4 bases and J by 5 bases, with 9 bases between them. The CDR3 spells CASSARGDQPQHF. The CDR3 nucleotides are TGTGCCAGCAGTGCAAGAGGGGATCAGCCCCAGCATTTT.

This chain links TRBV7-2 with TRBJ2-5; TRBD2 aligns across 10 bases. The germline CDR1 and CDR2 sequences are SGHTA and FQGNSA. The CDR3 contains 19 residues. The V gene end was trimmed by 0 bases and the J gene end by 6 bases; junction bases not matched to a gene: 16. CDR3 residues: CASSLARWASGSIVKTQYF. The CDR3 DNA sequence: TGTGCCAGCAGCTTAGCGAGGTGGGCTAGCGGGAGTATCGTCAAGACCCAGTACTTC.

About this clonotype: This may be a read error: a much more frequent sequence differs by one nucleotide. Given the absence of the conserved phenylalanine or tryptophan at the CDR3 end, a read error is likely. The chain couples TRBV6-2 or TRBV6-3 to TRBJ2-7, with D perhaps matching TRBD1 (6 bases). Trimming pared 5 bases from V and 0 bases from J, leaving 8 bases between. Germline CDR1 reads MNHEY; CDR2 reads SVGEGT. The CDR3 sequence is 13 residues long. The CDR3 reads CASSVGASYEQYL. The DNA of the CDR3 is TGTGCCAGCAGTGTGGGGGCCTCCTACGAGCAGTACTTA.

The CDR3 sequence: CASSLPGDTQYF. The CDR3 nucleotides are TGTGCCAGCTCACTACCGGGGGATACGCAGTATTTT. This chain connects TRBV18 to TRBJ2-3, with D perhaps TRBD2 (5 bases). Germline CDR1 reads KGHSH; CDR2 reads LQKENI. The CDR3 length is 12 residues. The germline V and J ends were trimmed by 4 bases and 6 bases, with 8 bases remaining between them.

Worth noting for this clonotype: This clone may be a read error of a much larger clone one base away. The gene calls are TRBV11-2 and TRBJ2-7; TRBD2 is a possible D gene (7 bases). This CDR3 has 14 amino acids. Germline CDR1 reads SGHAT; CDR2 reads FQNNGV. The CDR3 here is CASSFGGAEYGQYF. CDR3 nucleotides: TGTGCCAGCAGCTTTGGGGGGGCGGAGTACGGGCAGTACTTC. Filled out from reference TRBV11-2 and TRBJ2-7, the complete variable domain reads EAGVAQSPRYKIIEKRQSVAFWCNPISGHATLYWYQQILGQGPKLLIQFQNNGVVDDSQLPKDRFSAERLKGVDSTLKIQPAKLEDSAVYLCASSFGGAEYGQYFGPGTRLTVT.

A few counts support this clonotype. The chain uses TRBV5-4 and TRBJ2-7; TRBD1 might be the D (6 bases). V dropped 2 bases and J dropped 3 bases, with 15 bases sitting between them. The V gene's germline CDR1 is SGHNT and CDR2 YYREEE (reference sequence). CDR3 length: 15 residues. CDR3 region: CASSFFPGENYEQYF. The DNA of the CDR3 is TGTGCCAGCAGCTTTTTTCCAGGGGAGAACTACGAGCAGTACTTC.

V is TRBV12-3 or TRBV12-4 and J is TRBJ2-1, with no clear D. The CDR3 totals 15 residues. V lost 6 bases and J lost 3, with 15 bases in between. CDR3 in DNA: TGTGCCAGCAGCTTTAGGCCCGACCTCTACAATGAGCAGTTCTTC. The encoded protein is CASSFRPDLYNEQFF.

The chain joins TRBV12-3 or TRBV12-4 to TRBJ2-1; perhaps TRBD2 as D (5 bases). V shed 3 bases and J shed 10 bases, with 7 bases lying between them. This CDR3 spans 11 amino acids. CDR3 DNA sequence: TGTGCCAGCAGTTTCCAGCGGGAGCAGTTCTTC. This encodes CASSFQREQFF.

This clonotype was detected many times. The CDR3 bases are TGTGCCAGCAGCCGGACCAGTTCCGGGAAAGAGACCCAGTACTTC. Amino acid sequence: CASSRTSSGKETQYF. The chain couples TRBV3-1 to TRBJ2-5; weak D call: TRBD2 (5 bases). Looked up from germline, CDR1 is LGHDT and CDR2 is YNNKEL (reference sequence). The CDR3 loop spans 15 amino acids. V lost 4 bases to trimming and J lost 3 bases, with 15 bases between them.

This clonotype was recorded a few times. The rearrangement links TRBV6-1 to TRBJ2-7; tentatively, D is TRBD1 or TRBD2 (5 bases each). V dropped 5 bases and J dropped 6 bases, with 11 bases sitting between them. CDR1 MNHNS and CDR2 SASEGT come from the germline V gene. The CDR3 extends over 12 amino acids. For the CDR3, the DNA is TGTGCCAGCAGTACGGGGCCTGGCGAGCAGTACTTC. This translates into CASSTGPGEQYF.

This clonotype was detected many times. The rearrangement links TRBV10-3 to TRBJ2-5, with 12 bases lining up with TRBD2. CDR1 and CDR2 from the germline V gene are ENHRY and SYGVKD. The V gene end was trimmed by 3 bases and the J gene end by 5 bases; junction bases not matched to a gene: 4. The CDR3 runs 15 residues. The CDR3 loop is CAISDRLAGGETQYF. DNA for the CDR3: TGTGCCATCAGTGATCGGCTAGCGGGAGGGGAGACCCAGTACTTC.

CDR3 coding DNA: TGCGCCAGCAGCATCTACAACTCTGGGGCCAACGTCCTGACTTTC. Its translation is CASSIYNSGANVLTF. V and J are TRBV5-1 and TRBJ2-6; D gene ambiguous. The CDR3 runs 15 residues. Looked up from germline, CDR1 is SGHRS and CDR2 is YFSETQ. Trimming took off 4 bases at V and 0 bases at J, with 8 bases between the two ends.

The V call is TRBV4-1, the J call TRBJ1-1, with a possible D match to TRBD1 (5 bases). V was clipped by 4 bases and J by 3 bases, with 15 bases between them. This CDR3 contains 15 residues. Germline V gene lookup returns CDR1 MGHRA and CDR2 YSYEKL. The CDR3, as DNA: TGCGCCAGCAGCCGGGGGGGTGGCGCGGACACTGAAGCTTTCTTT. Translated: CASSRGGGADTEAFF.

The rearrangement uses TRBV20-1 and TRBJ1-1; no reliable D call. Germline CDR1 reads DFQATT; CDR2 reads SNEGSKA (reference sequence). This CDR3 contains 13 residues. Trimming took 2 bases from V and 1 from J, leaving 8 bases between them. CDR3 loop: CSARPTWNTEAFF. In DNA form, the CDR3 reads TGCAGTGCTAGACCTACCTGGAACACTGAAGCTTTCTTT.

For the CDR3, the DNA is TGTGCCAGCAAAGGGACAGGGGGCTTTACAGGCTACACCTTC. Its protein product is CASKGTGGFTGYTF. The chain uses TRBV9 and TRBJ1-2; 12 bases are shared with TRBD1. The CDR3 is 14 residues long. CDR1 SGDLS and CDR2 YYNGEE come from the germline V gene. J lost 8 bases, V lost 6 bases, and 8 bases had no gene match.

This clonotype appeared many times. The chain is built from TRBV2 and TRBJ1-5; 8 nucleotides match TRBD1. CDR1 and CDR2 (germline): SNHLY, FYNNEI. The CDR3 loop spans 13 amino acids. J lost 8 bases, V lost 4 bases, and 4 bases had no gene match. CDR3 sequence (DNA): TGTGCCAGCAGTGGGGACAGGACGGAGCCCCAGCATTTT. Translated, it gives CASSGDRTEPQHF.

Only a few counts were recorded for this clonotype. The chain joins TRBV9 to TRBJ2-5, with 13 positions matching TRBD2. Germline values: CDR1 SGDLS, CDR2 YYNGEE. The CDR3 has 15 amino acids. The trim removed 3 bases at V and 5 bases at J, leaving 4 bases unmatched. CDR3 loop: CASSAGLAGEETQYF. CDR3 coding DNA: TGTGCCAGCAGCGCCGGACTAGCGGGAGAGGAGACCCAGTACTTC. Full variable domain (missing parts from reference TRBV9 and TRBJ2-5): DSGVTQTPKHLITATGQRVTLRCSPRSGDLSVYWYQQSLDQGLQFLIQYYNGEERAKGNILERFSAQQFPDLHSELNLSSLELGDSALYFCASSAGLAGEETQYFGPGTRLLVL.

This clonotype came up many times. The chain joins TRBV2 to TRBJ2-2; 8 nucleotides align to TRBD2. The length of the CDR3 is 15 residues. The trim removed 1 base at V and 5 bases at J, leaving 3 bases unmatched. Germline CDR1 reads SNHLY; CDR2 reads FYNNEI. CDR3 residues: CASSEVTGGTGELFF. CDR3 coding DNA: TGTGCCAGCAGTGAAGTGACGGGAGGGACCGGGGAGCTGTTTTTT. Based on the CDR3 plus reference TRBV2 and TRBJ2-2, the full variable domain is EPEVTQTPSHQVTQMGQEVILRCVPISNHLYFYWYRQILGQKVEFLVSFYNNEISEKSEIFDDQFSVERPDGSNFTLKIRSTKLEDSAMYFCASSEVTGGTGELFFGEGSRLTVL.

This clonotype was observed many times. CDR3 sequence reads: CASGAQGRRDGELFF. CDR3 sequence (DNA): TGTGCCAGCGGTGCCCAGGGGCGGAGGGACGGGGAGCTGTTTTTT. The chain carries TRBV5-4 and TRBJ2-2; D tentatively fits TRBD1 or TRBD2 (6 bases each). The CDR3 has 15 amino acids. Trimming stripped 7 bases from V and 7 bases from J, with 20 bases between. Germline values: CDR1 SGHNT, CDR2 YYREEE (reference sequence).

The V gene is TRBV19, the J gene TRBJ2-7; the match to TRBD2 covers 10 bases. The CDR3 totals 15 residues. The germline V gene has CDR1 LNHDA and CDR2 SQIVND (reference sequence). The V gene end was trimmed by 7 bases and the J gene end by 0 bases; junction bases not matched to a gene: 6. For the CDR3, the DNA is TGTGCCAGTATTCATAGCGGGAGGAGCTCCTACGAGCAGTACTTC. It codes for CASIHSGRSSYEQYF.

This rearrangement joins TRBV6-5 to TRBJ2-3; possible D gene TRBD1, 5 bases. Trimming pared 0 bases from V and 0 bases from J, leaving 10 bases between. The germline V gene encodes CDR1 MNHEY and CDR2 SVGAGI. CDR3 length: 16 residues. Here the CDR3 reads CASSYSAGYSTDTQYF. The CDR3 bases are TGTGCCAGCAGTTACTCTGCAGGGTATAGCACAGATACGCAGTATTTT.

This clonotype was seen at least ten times. V gene TRBV7-9 combines with J gene TRBJ2-7, with TRBD1 as a possible D gene (5 bases). The CDR3 loop spans 15 amino acids. CDR1 SEHNR and CDR2 FQNEAQ come from the germline V gene (reference sequence). V lost 3 bases and J lost 0, with 12 bases in between. For the CDR3, the DNA is TGTGCCAGCAGCTTCCGGCAGGGAAGCTCCTACGAGCAGTACTTC. Protein: CASSFRQGSSYEQYF.

This clonotype was counted only a few times. The chain recombines TRBV29-1 with TRBJ1-2; a weak D match, TRBD1 (5 bases). This CDR3 contains 14 residues. Germline CDR1 SQVTM, CDR2 ANQGSEA. The V end lost 0 bases, the J end lost 8 bases, and 16 bases lay between the germline ends. The CDR3 region has the DNA TGCAGCGTTGAAGATACAGACAGCGTAGACGGCTACACCTTC. Encoded protein: CSVEDTDSVDGYTF.

This clonotype was counted at least ten times. V gene TRBV20-1 combines with J gene TRBJ2-7, with D possibly being TRBD2 (6 bases). The CDR3 is made up of 14 amino acids. Germline CDR1 DFQATT, CDR2 SNEGSKA (reference sequence). Trimming stripped 0 bases from V and 7 bases from J, with 16 bases between. CDR3 protein: CSARDPLLAKEQYF. Here the CDR3 DNA reads TGCAGTGCTAGAGATCCATTACTAGCAAAAGAGCAGTACTTC.

This clonotype was counted ten times or more. The CDR3 region is CASTAGVRETQYF. Written as DNA, the CDR3 is TGTGCCAGCACCGCAGGTGTGCGGGAGACCCAGTACTTC. J is TRBJ2-5 and V is TRBV25-1; D remains unclear. CDR3 size: 13 residues. V was trimmed by 7 bases and J by 5 bases, leaving 14 bases between them. Germline V gene data show CDR1 as MGHDK and CDR2 as SYGVNS.

This clonotype came up many times. V gene TRBV19 combines with J gene TRBJ2-5; the D gene is possibly TRBD2 (5 bases). The CDR3 contains 13 residues. Trimming shortened V by 2 bases and J by 5 bases, and 9 bases separated the two germline ends. Germline V gives CDR1 LNHDA, CDR2 SQIVND (reference sequence). CDR3 nucleotides: TGTGCCAGTAGTATAAATAGCGTGGAGACCCAGTACTTC. Its translation is CASSINSVETQYF.